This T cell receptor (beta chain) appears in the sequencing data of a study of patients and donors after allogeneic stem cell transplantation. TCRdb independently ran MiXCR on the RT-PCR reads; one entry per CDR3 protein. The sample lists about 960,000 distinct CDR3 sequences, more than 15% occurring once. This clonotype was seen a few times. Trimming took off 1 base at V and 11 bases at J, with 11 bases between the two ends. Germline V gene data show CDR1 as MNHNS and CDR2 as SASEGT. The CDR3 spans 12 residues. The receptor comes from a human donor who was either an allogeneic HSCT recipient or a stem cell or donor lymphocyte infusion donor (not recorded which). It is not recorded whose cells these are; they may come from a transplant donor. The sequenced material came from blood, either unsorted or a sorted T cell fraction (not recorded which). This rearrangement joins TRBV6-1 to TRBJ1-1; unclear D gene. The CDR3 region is CASSEDSLRAFF. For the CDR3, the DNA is TGTGCCAGCAGTGAAGACAGTCTCCGGGCTTTCTTT.